A selection of T cell receptor beta chains follows, all from one sample in a study of immune characterization of retroperitoneal liposarcoma. Via MiXCR, TCRdb re-called the PCR reads, giving one row per CDR3 protein. Counted here are 9,000 to 13,000 distinct CDR3 sequences, around a quarter occurring once; the ten biggest clones make up approximately 8.8%. What was sequenced was tumor tissue. Source of these receptors: a male donor with retroperitoneal liposarcoma. Each CDR3 is given without its conserved first and last residue.

TRBV6-6	TRBJ2-1	ASSYRPTGTNEQF
TRBV10-2	TRBJ1-1	ASSESSGTRRSAEAF
TRBV7-6	TRBJ2-2	ASSFRGNTGELF
TRBV11-3	TRBJ2-3	ASSKDRTQY
TRBV6-1	TRBJ2-5	ASSAWTGGAETQY
TRBV10-2	TRBJ2-1	ASSLGTFNEQF
TRBV10-3	.	AIRGQGGEQY
TRBV11-2	TRBJ2-1	ASTPGTSGLNEQF
TRBV5-1	TRBJ2-3	ASSLQVPTDTQY
TRBV10-3	TRBJ1-1	AISGGSLNTEAF
TRBV12-3/TRBV12-4	TRBJ2-1	ASTSSSQETQF
TRBV12-3/TRBV12-4	TRBJ2-4	ASSLAGLNIQY
TRBV6-4	TRBJ2-3	ASSEMGGGTDTQY
TRBV7-6	TRBJ1-6	ASSADGGLGSPLH
TRBV6-1	TRBJ2-1	ASSEWTSGGNEQF
TRBV28	TRBJ2-1	ASRYRMGGYEQF
TRBV6-1	TRBJ2-5	ASSSRETQY
TRBV7-2	TRBJ1-6	ASSLRGSALH
TRBV6-6	TRBJ2-1	ASSYSVSGQGSEQF
TRBV7-3	TRBJ2-1	ASSFQAGFDNEQF
TRBV6-6	.	ASDADKYNEQY
TRBV12-3/TRBV12-4	TRBJ2-1	ASSLPTGSSYEQF
TRBV6-1	TRBJ2-5	ASSYTWNNEQY
TRBV6-5	.	ASSYYSGSPYEQY
TRBV6-4	TRBJ1-1	ASSEGERTEAF
TRBV12-3/TRBV12-4	TRBJ1-1	ASSYAGALSTEAF
TRBV6-1	.	ASSPSSTYNEQY
TRBV24-1	.	ATSKSGLAGNEQF
TRBV6-1	TRBJ2-1	ASRTSPYNEQF
TRBV12-3/TRBV12-4	TRBJ2-3	ASTLLAGGPTDTQY
TRBV6-1	TRBJ1-1	ASSKRSNTEAF
TRBV7-9	.	ASSLVNSAGYYEQY
TRBV7-2	TRBJ2-7	ASSSGLAGPFYEQY
TRBV6-1	TRBJ2-1	ASSYTWNNEQF
TRBV12-3/TRBV12-4	.	ASSSDSYEQY
TRBV27	TRBJ2-1	ASRRPGQGGEQF
TRBV7-2	.	ASSGGTSGRAEQY
TRBV12-3/TRBV12-4	TRBJ2-3	ASNFPDTQY
TRBV6-1	TRBJ2-3	ASSESWLDTQY
TRBV27	TRBJ2-3	ASSLWGVTDTQY